These 5 T cell receptor beta chains share one sample of origin, sequenced in a study of breast tumors, draining lymph nodes, adjacent tissues (dated by TCRdb to 2015 to 2016). Library preparation employed multiplex PCR. The reads were generated on an Illumina HiSeq 2000. TCRdb trimmed the raw reads at Q25, called clones with MiXCR and kept productive beta chains. Each CDR3 protein gets just one entry, which takes the most common genes and DNA from the rows behind it. The sample records about 230,000 distinct CDR3 sequences, approximately 31% of which are singletons. The ten largest clones take up 1.4% of the sample. Lymph node samples came from the axillary draining lymph nodes of breast cancer patients. The sequenced sample was axillary lymph node tissue. The origin of the receptors is a female donor with breast cancer. Some clones in this sample may be carry-over from other donors' samples.

For this clonotype: A much larger clone lies one base from this, so it may be a read error. The rearrangement joins TRBV13 to TRBJ2-7; no clear D. This CDR3 is 14 amino acids long. V was shortened by 5 bases and J by 3 bases, with 14 bases between the two germline ends. Germline lookup yields CDR1 PRHDT and CDR2 FYEKMQ (reference sequence). The chain's CDR3 is CASSPPPPRYEQYF. The CDR3 DNA reads as TGTGCCAGCAGCCCTCCCCCGCCACGCTACGAGCAGTACTTC.

The chain combines TRBV19 with TRBJ1-5; 9 bases agree with TRBD1. CDR1 is LNHDA, CDR2 SQIVND, per germline (reference sequence). Trimming took 7 bases from V and 3 from J; bases not matched to a gene: 10. CDR3 size: 16 residues. The CDR3 is CASTVTGGGYNQPQHF. For the CDR3, the DNA is TGTGCCAGTACAGTGACAGGGGGGGGATACAATCAGCCCCAGCATTTT.

This clonotype was detected ten times or more. This chain links TRBV12-3 or TRBV12-4 with TRBJ2-6, with a weak D call TRBD2 (6 bases). Trimming cost V 4 bases and J 2 bases, with 15 bases left between them. CDR3 size: 17 residues. The chain's CDR3 is CASSSPFTGAGANVLTF. The CDR3 region has the DNA TGTGCCAGCAGTTCCCCCTTTACGGGGGCTGGGGCCAACGTCCTGACTTTC.

This clonotype has at least ten counts. The rearrangement links TRBV6-1 to TRBJ2-7; 9 bases line up with TRBD1. J was trimmed by 2 bases and V by 4 bases; bases with no gene match: 3. Looked up from germline, CDR1 is MNHNS and CDR2 is SASEGT. CDR3 length: 14 amino acids. Here the CDR3 reads CASSGRDRAYEQYF. The CDR3 region has the DNA TGTGCCAGCAGTGGCCGGGACAGGGCCTACGAGCAGTACTTC.

This clonotype was seen repeatedly, ten times or more. The rearrangement links TRBV5-1 to TRBJ2-5; TRBD1 matches 8 bases. The junction had 11 bases not matched to a gene; V was cut back by 0 bases and J by 4 bases. The CDR3 spans 17 residues. Per germline, CDR1 SGHRS and CDR2 YFSETQ. CDR3 nucleotides: TGCGCCAGCAGCTTGGGGCTGGGACAGGTCAAGCGAGAGACCCAGTACTTC. Amino acids: CASSLGLGQVKRETQYF.